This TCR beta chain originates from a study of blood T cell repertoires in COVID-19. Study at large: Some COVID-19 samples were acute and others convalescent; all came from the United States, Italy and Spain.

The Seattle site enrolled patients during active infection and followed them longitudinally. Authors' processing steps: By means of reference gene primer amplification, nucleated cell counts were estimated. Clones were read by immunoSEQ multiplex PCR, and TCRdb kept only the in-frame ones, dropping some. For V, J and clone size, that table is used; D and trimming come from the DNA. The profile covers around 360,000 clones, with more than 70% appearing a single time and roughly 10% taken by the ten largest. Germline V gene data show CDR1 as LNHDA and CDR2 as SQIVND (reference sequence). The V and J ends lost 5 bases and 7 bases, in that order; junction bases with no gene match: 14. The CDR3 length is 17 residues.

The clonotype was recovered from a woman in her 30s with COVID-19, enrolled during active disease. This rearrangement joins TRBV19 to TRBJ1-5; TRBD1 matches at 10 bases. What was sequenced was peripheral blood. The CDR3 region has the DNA TGTGCCAGTAGTCAGCTCCGGGACAGGGGCCTCTGGCAGCCCCAGCATTTT. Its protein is CASSQLRDRGLWQPQHF. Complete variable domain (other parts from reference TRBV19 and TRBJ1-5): DGGITQSPKYLFRKEGQNVTLSCEQNLNHDAMYWYRQDPGQGLRLIYYSQIVNDFQKGDIAEGYSVSREKKESFPLTVTSAQKNPTAFYLCASSQLRDRGLWQPQHFGDGTRLSIL.